Below, one TCR beta chain is given with its context. Germline V gives CDR1 MNHEY, CDR2 SVGEGT. The CDR3 is 15 amino acids. V dropped 5 bases and J dropped 8; count of bases not matched to a gene: 9. The data belong to a study of blood T cell repertoires in COVID-19. Background on the study: Samples of COVID-19 (acute and convalescent) were obtained from the United States, Italy and Spain. T cells, B-cell-depleted T cells, or PBMCs supplied cDNA or gDNA.

How the authors handled the data: Reference gene primer amplification yielded estimated nucleated cell counts. Repertoires were generated with immunoSEQ multiplex PCR, while TCRdb's copy carries only in-frame clones and drops some. D and trimming come from the DNA, and the V and J calls and clone size come from that table. The sample carries tens of thousands of clones, about 88% recorded once. Sequenced material: peripheral blood. This sequence originates from a man in his 60s with acute or convalescent COVID-19. The rearrangement joins TRBV6-2 or TRBV6-3 to TRBJ1-4; 9 bases match TRBD1. This chain's CDR3 is CASSDPGTGKEKLFF. The CDR3 DNA reads as TGTGCCAGCAGTGATCCCGGGACAGGGAAGGAAAAACTGTTTTTT.